This TCR beta chain appears in the sequencing data of a study of shared clonotypes between healthy human individuals. Running of the assay took place at deep level. Evenly divided among several immunoSEQ plates was the genomic DNA of each subset. Produced via immunoSEQ multiplex PCR; TCRdb's table is partial and in-frame only. The data contain over 800,000 clones, 80% to 95% of them seen just once; the ten biggest clones take up less than 25%. Study conclusions and caveats: Non-shared clonotypes were found to have lower generation probabilities than the clonotypes that were shared by all four of the sorted-subset donors.

Points on this clone: Its matching antigen is unknown.

Naive CD8 populations comprised CD45RO-negative cells positively selected for CCR7, excluding terminally differentiated effector memory CD45RA+ cells. Donors were healthy HIV-negative adults without recent acute infections or vaccinations. Sequenced sample: naive CD8+ T cells sorted from blood. The clonotype comes from a man aged 30-40 years in good health.

This chain's CDR3 is CASRDSPTDTQYF. Written as DNA, the CDR3 is TGTGCCAGTAGGGACAGCCCCACAGATACGCAGTATTTT. This chain connects TRBV19 to TRBJ2-3, with D maybe TRBD1 (6 bases). Germline-derived CDR1 and CDR2 are LNHDA and SQIVND (reference sequence). With 6 bases removed from V and 2 bases from J, the gap between germline ends came to 9 bases. CDR3 length: 13 residues. The full variable domain, its missing parts supplied by reference TRBV19 and TRBJ2-3, is DGGITQSPKYLFRKEGQNVTLSCEQNLNHDAMYWYRQDPGQGLRLIYYSQIVNDFQKGDIAEGYSVSREKKESFPLTVTSAQKNPTAFYLCASRDSPTDTQYFGPGTRLTVL.